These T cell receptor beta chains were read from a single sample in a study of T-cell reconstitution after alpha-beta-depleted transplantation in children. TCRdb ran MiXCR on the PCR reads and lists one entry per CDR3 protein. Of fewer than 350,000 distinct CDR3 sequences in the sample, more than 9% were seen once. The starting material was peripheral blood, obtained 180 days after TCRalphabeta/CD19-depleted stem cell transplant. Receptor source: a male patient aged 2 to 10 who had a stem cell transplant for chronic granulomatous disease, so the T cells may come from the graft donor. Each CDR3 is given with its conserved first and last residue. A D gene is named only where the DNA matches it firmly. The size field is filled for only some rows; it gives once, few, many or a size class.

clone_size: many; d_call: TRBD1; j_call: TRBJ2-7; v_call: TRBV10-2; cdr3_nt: TGCGCCAGTTCCGGGACAGGGAGCCTCTACGAGCAGTACTTC; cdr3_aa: CASSGTGSLYEQYF
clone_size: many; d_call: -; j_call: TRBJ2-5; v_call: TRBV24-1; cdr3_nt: TGTGCCACCAGTGAGGGGGGACTAGAGACCCAGTACTTC; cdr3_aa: CATSEGGLETQYF
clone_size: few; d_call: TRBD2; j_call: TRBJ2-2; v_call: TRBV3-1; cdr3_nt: TGTGCCAGCAGCCCGGGACTAGCGGGAGGATCCACCGGGGAGCTGTTTTTT; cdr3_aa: CASSPGLAGGSTGELFF
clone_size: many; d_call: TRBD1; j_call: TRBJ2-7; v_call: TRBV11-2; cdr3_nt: TGTGCCAGCAGCCAGTGGACAGGCGAAAACTACGAGCAGTACTTC; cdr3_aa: CASSQWTGENYEQYF
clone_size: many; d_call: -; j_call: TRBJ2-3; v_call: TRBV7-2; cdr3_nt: TGTGCCAGCAGCTTTAACGGACTTCTTGGAGATACGCAGTATTTT; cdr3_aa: CASSFNGLLGDTQYF
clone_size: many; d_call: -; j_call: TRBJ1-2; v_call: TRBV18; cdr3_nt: TGTGCCAGCTCATCGAAGACAGAGCACTATGGCTACACCTTC; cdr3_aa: CASSSKTEHYGYTF
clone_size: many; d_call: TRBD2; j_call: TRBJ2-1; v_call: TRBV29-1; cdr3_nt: TGCAGCGTTCCTCCGGGGGGCTACAATGAGCAGTTCTTC; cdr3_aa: CSVPPGGYNEQFF
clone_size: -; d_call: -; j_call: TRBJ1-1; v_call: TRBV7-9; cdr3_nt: TGTGCCAGCAGAGGCGACTCGCCGACGGATGCTTTCTTT; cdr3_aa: CASRGDSPTDAFF
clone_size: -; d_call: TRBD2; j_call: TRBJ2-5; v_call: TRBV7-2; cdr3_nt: TGTGCCAGCAGCTCCGAGCGGGGGGGCCAAGAGACCCAGTACTTC; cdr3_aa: CASSSERGGQETQYF
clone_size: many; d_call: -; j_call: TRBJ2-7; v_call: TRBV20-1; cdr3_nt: TGCAGTGCTAGAGTCCGGTACGAGCAGTACTTC; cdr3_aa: CSARVRYEQYF
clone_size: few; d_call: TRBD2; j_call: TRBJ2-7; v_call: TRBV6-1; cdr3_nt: TGTGCCAGCAGTCAACTCCCCGGGACTAGCGGGGGGTTGTACGAGCAGTACTTC; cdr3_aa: CASSQLPGTSGGLYEQYF
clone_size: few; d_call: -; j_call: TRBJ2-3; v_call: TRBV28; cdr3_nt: TGTGCCAGCAGTTTATATGCAGATACGCAGTATTTT; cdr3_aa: CASSLYADTQYF
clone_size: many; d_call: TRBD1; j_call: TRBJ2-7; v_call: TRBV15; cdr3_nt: TGTGCCACCAGCACCGACAGGGGGGGTGAGCAGTACTTC; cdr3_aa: CATSTDRGGEQYF
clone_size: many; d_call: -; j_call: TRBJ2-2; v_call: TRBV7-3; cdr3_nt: TGTGCCAGCAGCTTTTACTCAGGAAAGAACACCGGGGAGCTGTTTTTT; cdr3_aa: CASSFYSGKNTGELFF
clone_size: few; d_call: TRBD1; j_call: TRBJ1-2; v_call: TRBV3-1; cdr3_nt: TGTGCCAGCAGCCGACCAGGGACAGGGGTTCGGTACACCTTC; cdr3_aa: CASSRPGTGVRYTF
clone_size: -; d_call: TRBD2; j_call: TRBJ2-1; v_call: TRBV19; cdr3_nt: TGTGCCACTGGGACTAGCGGGAGGGCCGGTTACAATGAGCAGTTCTTC; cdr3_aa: CATGTSGRAGYNEQFF
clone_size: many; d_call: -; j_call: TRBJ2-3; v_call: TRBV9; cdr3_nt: TGTGCCAGCGGCTCGGAAGGGCTTCCCCCAGATACGCAGTATTTT; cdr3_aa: CASGSEGLPPDTQYF
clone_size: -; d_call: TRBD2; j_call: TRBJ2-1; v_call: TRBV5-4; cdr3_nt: TGTGCCAGCAGCCCCTCTAGCGGGAGGGCTCGTGAGCAGTTCTTC; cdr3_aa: CASSPSSGRAREQFF
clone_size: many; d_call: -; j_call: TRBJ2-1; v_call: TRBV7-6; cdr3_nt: TGTGCCAGCAGCTTATATGGGGGTGGGAGTTCCTACAATGAGCAGTTCTTC; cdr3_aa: CASSLYGGGSSYNEQFF
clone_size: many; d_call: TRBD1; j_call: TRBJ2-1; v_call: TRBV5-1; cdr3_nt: TGCGCCAGCAGCTGGGGACAGGTCCTGGACAATGAGCAGTTCTTC; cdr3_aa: CASSWGQVLDNEQFF
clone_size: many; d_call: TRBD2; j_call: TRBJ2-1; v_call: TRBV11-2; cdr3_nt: TGTGCCAGCAGCTTAGAGGTCGGGAGGACCTACTCCTACAATGAGCAGTTCTTC; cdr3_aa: CASSLEVGRTYSYNEQFF
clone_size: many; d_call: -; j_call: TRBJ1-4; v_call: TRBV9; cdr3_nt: TGTGCCAGCAGTTCTGAGAAAATGGAGCCGAACGTCAAACTGTTTTTT; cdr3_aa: CASSSEKMEPNVKLFF
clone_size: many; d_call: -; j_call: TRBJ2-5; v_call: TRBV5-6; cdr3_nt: TGTGCCAGCAGCTTGTTAAGGGGTCGGCAAGAGACCCAGTACTTC; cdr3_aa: CASSLLRGRQETQYF
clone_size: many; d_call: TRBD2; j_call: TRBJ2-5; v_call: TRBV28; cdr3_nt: TGTGCCAGCAGTGTTAGCGGGAGGCCCGCGACCCAGTACTTC; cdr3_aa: CASSVSGRPATQYF
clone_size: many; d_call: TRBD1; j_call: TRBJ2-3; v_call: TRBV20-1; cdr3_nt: TGCAGTGCCTATCGGGACAGGGGCACAGATACGCAGTATTTT; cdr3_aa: CSAYRDRGTDTQYF
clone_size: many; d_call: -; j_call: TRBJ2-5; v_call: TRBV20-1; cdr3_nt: TGCAGTGTTCAGGGTAGACAAGAGACCCAGTACTTC; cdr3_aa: CSVQGRQETQYF
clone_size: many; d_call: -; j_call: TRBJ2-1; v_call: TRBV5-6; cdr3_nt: TGTGCCAGCAGCTTGGTACGACACACTTCCCTCAATGAGCAGTTCTTC; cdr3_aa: CASSLVRHTSLNEQFF